This T cell receptor (beta chain) was sequenced in a study of regulatory T cells in long-lasting Graves disease. Background on the study: Persistence in Graves' disease required over 5 years of antithyroid drugs plus positive TSH receptor antibodies.

Arm-PCR of CDR3 regions with iRepertoire HTBI primers generated TCR beta libraries. Via MiXCR, TCRdb re-called the multiplex PCR reads, giving one row per CDR3 protein. In the table there are a few hundred thousand distinct CDR3 sequences, approximately 23% of which are singletons. As to time point: persistent/refractory GD, antithyroid drugs over 5 years with positive TRAb. PBMC RNA was the source of the TCR library. This clonotype was seen more than once but under ten times. There are 14 residues in the CDR3. Germline V gene sequence: CDR1 MNHEY, CDR2 SVGEGT. Deletions cut 4 bases from V and 4 bases from J, with 10 bases between.

Specimen: peripheral blood mononuclear cells (PBMCs), collected when the disease was refractory, from a patient treated with antithyroid drugs. V gene TRBV6-2 or TRBV6-3 combines with J gene TRBJ2-2; TRBD1 is a possible D gene (6 bases). The receptor comes from a female donor with Graves disease. The CDR3 DNA is TGTGCCAGCAGTTGGTCGGACAGCACCGGGGAGCTGTTTTTT. This translates into CASSWSDSTGELFF.